This is a list of T cell receptor beta chains from one sample in a study of blood T cell repertoires in COVID-19. Only in-frame clones appear in the TCRdb table, and some are missing; sequencing was by immunoSEQ multiplex PCR. The table lists 200,000 to 250,000 clones, about 88% of them singletons. Sequencing was carried out using peripheral blood. These receptors were taken from a man aged 55 to 70 with acute or convalescent COVID-19. CDR3s include the opening cysteine and the closing phenylalanine or tryptophan. A D gene is named only where the DNA matches it firmly. Size tells how often a clone was seen (once, few, many) or the class of an expanded clone, and some rows leave it out.

CDR3aa,CDR3nt,v_gene,d_gene,j_gene,abundance
CASSEAGPGNTIYF,TGTGCCAGCAGTGAAGCGGGCCCTGGAAACACCATATATTTT,TRBV25-1,NA,TRBJ1-3,once
CASSSQGAQVYEQYF,TGTGCCAGCAGCTCTCAGGGGGCCCAAGTGTACGAGCAGTACTTC,TRBV7-9,TRBD1,TRBJ2-7,NA
CASSLPRGIGDSPLHF,TGTGCCAGCAGCTTGCCCCGGGGGATCGGTGATTCACCCCTCCACTTT,TRBV12-1,NA,TRBJ1-6,NA
CASSAAGGPADTQYF,TGTGCCAGCAGCGCAGCGGGGGGGCCTGCCGATACGCAGTATTTT,TRBV7-3,TRBD2,TRBJ2-3,NA
CASSLINWTFSVAFF,TGTGCCAGCAGTCTCATAAACTGGACCTTTAGCGTGGCTTTCTTT,TRBV28,NA,TRBJ1-1,NA
CATSRVATGNYGYTF,TGTGCCACCAGCAGAGTGGCCACGGGGAACTATGGCTACACCTTC,TRBV15,NA,TRBJ1-2,NA
CASSLIEGYEQYF,TGCGCCAGCAGCTTGATTGAGGGCTACGAGCAGTACTTC,TRBV5-1,NA,TRBJ2-7,NA
CASSSWGRAVKTQYF,TGTGCCAGCAGTTCCTGGGGGCGCGCCGTAAAGACCCAGTACTTC,TRBV27,NA,TRBJ2-5,NA
CASSETGTTAPSEPQHF,TGCGCCAGCAGTGAGACCGGGACAACGGCCCCTTCGGAGCCCCAGCATTTT,TRBV10-1,NA,TRBJ1-5,NA
CATSIGQTNYGYTF,TGTGCCACCAGCATCGGACAGACTAACTATGGCTACACCTTC,TRBV15,NA,TRBJ1-2,NA
CASSFQVGGDTQYF,TGTGCCAGCAGCTTCCAAGTCGGGGGAGATACGCAGTATTTT,TRBV5-4,NA,TRBJ2-3,NA
CASSPDRVYNEQFF,TGTGCCAGCAGTCCGGACAGGGTTTACAATGAGCAGTTCTTC,TRBV28,TRBD1,TRBJ2-1,NA
CASSDLGGGSMEQYF,TGTGCCAGCAGTGATTTAGGGGGAGGGTCTATGGAGCAGTACTTC,TRBV2,NA,TRBJ2-7,NA
CASSQVRGGPTDTQYF,TGCGCCAGCAGCCAAGTCCGGGGGGGCCCCACAGATACGCAGTATTTT,TRBV4-1,TRBD2,TRBJ2-3,once
CASSQDAAANQPQHF,TGCGCCAGCAGCCAAGATGCGGCAGCTAATCAGCCCCAGCATTTT,TRBV4-1,NA,TRBJ1-5,NA
CASSSDRDSTYGYTF,TGTGCCAGCAGTTCGGACCGGGACAGTACCTATGGCTACACCTTC,TRBV6-5,TRBD1,TRBJ1-2,NA
CASSQDGGRVTDTQYF,TGTGCCAGCAGCCAAGATGGTGGCAGGGTGACAGATACGCAGTATTTT,TRBV3-1/TRBV3-2,NA,TRBJ2-3,NA
CAISVAKGYGYTF,TGTGCCATCAGTGTCGCGAAGGGGTATGGCTACACCTTC,TRBV10-3,NA,TRBJ1-2,NA
CASSERNTEAFF,TGTGCCAGCAGTGAGAGGAACACTGAAGCTTTCTTT,TRBV6-1,NA,TRBJ1-1,NA
CASSPRRGYTGELFF,TGTGCCAGCAGCCCAAGACGGGGATACACCGGGGAGCTGTTTTTT,TRBV13,NA,TRBJ2-2,NA
CASSGAGIMNTEAFF,TGTGCCAGCAGCGGGGCAGGGATTATGAACACTGAAGCTTTCTTT,TRBV7-9,NA,TRBJ1-1,NA
CASSPWDRVYEQYF,TGTGCCAGCAGCCCCTGGGACAGAGTCTACGAGCAGTACTTC,TRBV5-4,TRBD1,TRBJ2-7,once
CASSQGGGQPMNTEAFF,TGTGCCAGCAGCCAAGGAGGGGGTCAACCTATGAACACTGAAGCTTTCTTT,TRBV14,NA,TRBJ1-1,NA
CASSHSMGQSNSPLHF,TGTGCCAGCAGCCATTCTATGGGACAGAGTAATTCACCCCTCCACTTT,TRBV3-1/TRBV3-2,TRBD1,TRBJ1-6,NA
CASRQAMNSPLHF,TGTGCCAGCCGACAGGCCATGAATTCACCCCTCCACTTT,TRBV5-4,NA,TRBJ1-6,few
CASSFQASEKLFF,TGTGCCAGCAGTTTTCAGGCGAGTGAAAAACTGTTTTTT,TRBV28,NA,TRBJ1-4,NA
CSPEARSTQYF,TGCAGCCCTGAGGCTAGATCTACGCAGTATTTT,TRBV29-1,NA,TRBJ2-3,NA